This TCR beta chain was documented in a study of shared clonotypes between healthy human individuals. This CDR3 is built from 15 residues. In germline, CDR1 is SGHTA, CDR2 FQGNSA. Trimming took 0 bases from V and 3 from J, leaving 12 bases between them. Profiled with immunoSEQ multiplex PCR; TCRdb holds only in-frame clones, not every one. There are 1 million to 1.3 million clones in the sample; approximately 80% occur only once, and around 0.6% lies in the top ten. This chain connects TRBV7-2 to TRBJ2-7; no clear D. This clonotype originated in a man between 18 and 29 years old in good health. Some clones in this sample may be carry-over from other donors' samples. The sequencing sample was made of memory CD4+ T cells from PBMCs. Subset defined: CD45RA-negative fraction. CDR3 residues: CASSLAKISLYEQYF. Here the CDR3 DNA reads TGTGCCAGCAGCTTAGCGAAGATTTCTCTCTACGAGCAGTACTTC.